This is a list of T cell receptor beta chains from one sample in a study of T cell changes during pregnancy in multiple sclerosis. The table came from immunoSEQ multiplex PCR; TCRdb's copy has only in-frame clones and leaves some out. Of about 80,000 clones listed, 90% to 95% are singletons. This sample comprised peripheral blood, obtained before pregnancy. The source of these receptors is a female donor with multiple sclerosis, enrolled in a pregnancy study. Both conserved end residues are part of each CDR3. Fields, in order: clone size, J gene, D gene, V gene, CDR3 DNA, CDR3 protein. The D gene is left open where the match is weak. Not every row has a clone size; where given, it reads once, few, many or a size class.

clone size: .; J gene: TRBJ2-7; D gene: .; V gene: TRBV5-6; CDR3 DNA: TGTGCCAGCAGCTTCTTTGACTTGTACGAGCAGTACTTC; CDR3 protein: CASSFFDLYEQYF
clone size: .; J gene: TRBJ2-7; D gene: .; V gene: TRBV5-1; CDR3 DNA: TGCGCCAGCAGCTTTAATCAGGGGTCCTACGAGCAGTACTTC; CDR3 protein: CASSFNQGSYEQYF
clone size: once; J gene: TRBJ2-3; D gene: TRBD2; V gene: TRBV4-1; CDR3 DNA: TGCGCCAGCAGCCGCCTGGATGGGACTACGAAGAGCACAGATACGCAGTATTTT; CDR3 protein: CASSRLDGTTKSTDTQYF
clone size: .; J gene: TRBJ2-1; D gene: TRBD2; V gene: TRBV5-1; CDR3 DNA: TGCGCCAGCAGCTTGAGACCCCCGGGGGGTAATGAGCAGTTCTTC; CDR3 protein: CASSLRPPGGNEQFF
clone size: .; J gene: TRBJ2-3; D gene: .; V gene: TRBV5-6; CDR3 DNA: TGTGCCAGCAGCTTCTATAGTATTCGCACAGATACGCAGTATTTT; CDR3 protein: CASSFYSIRTDTQYF
clone size: .; J gene: TRBJ2-5; D gene: .; V gene: TRBV11-1; CDR3 DNA: TGTGCCAGCAGCTTAGCGTTGTCTGGGGCGGTCCAAGAGACCCAGTACTTC; CDR3 protein: CASSLALSGAVQETQYF
clone size: .; J gene: TRBJ2-7; D gene: TRBD1; V gene: TRBV6-5; CDR3 DNA: TGTGCCAGCAGCCAAAGCAAGACAGGGATCGAGCAGTACTTC; CDR3 protein: CASSQSKTGIEQYF
clone size: .; J gene: TRBJ1-2; D gene: TRBD1; V gene: TRBV30; CDR3 DNA: TGTGCCTGGAGGCCGCAGGGGGCGGGTGGCTACACCTTC; CDR3 protein: CAWRPQGAGGYTF
clone size: .; J gene: TRBJ2-7; D gene: TRBD2; V gene: TRBV9; CDR3 DNA: TGTGCCAGCAGCCCGCGCGGACTAGCGATCAACGAGCAGTACTTC; CDR3 protein: CASSPRGLAINEQYF
clone size: once; J gene: TRBJ1-1; D gene: TRBD1; V gene: TRBV27; CDR3 DNA: TGTGCCAGCAGTTCCCGGACAGGGAGAATGAACACTGAAGCTTTCTTT; CDR3 protein: CASSSRTGRMNTEAFF
clone size: .; J gene: TRBJ2-5; D gene: .; V gene: TRBV15; CDR3 DNA: TGTGCCACCAGTCCTGGACTTACCCGGGACTTGTCGAGAGAACCGATGACGAGAAGGGAGACCCAGTACTTC; CDR3 protein: CATSPGLTRDLSREPMTRRETQYF
clone size: .; J gene: TRBJ1-2; D gene: .; V gene: TRBV27; CDR3 DNA: TGTGCCAGCAGCTCCACAGGGACTGGCTACACCTTC; CDR3 protein: CASSSTGTGYTF
clone size: .; J gene: TRBJ1-5; D gene: .; V gene: TRBV4-1; CDR3 DNA: TGCGCCAGCAGCCGGGCACAGGACAGCTACTATCAGCCCCAGCATTTT; CDR3 protein: CASSRAQDSYYQPQHF
clone size: .; J gene: TRBJ2-1; D gene: TRBD1; V gene: TRBV11-2; CDR3 DNA: TGTGCCAGCAGCTCTTACCGGGACAGGGGGTCAAACCAGCAGTTCTTC; CDR3 protein: CASSSYRDRGSNQQFF
clone size: .; J gene: TRBJ1-5; D gene: TRBD1; V gene: TRBV7-9; CDR3 DNA: TGTGCCAGCAGCCCAGGGGGACCGACGATAGATAGGTTCTCTCCCCAGCATTTT; CDR3 protein: CASSPGGPTIDRFSPQHF
clone size: .; J gene: TRBJ2-5; D gene: TRBD2; V gene: TRBV28; CDR3 DNA: TGTGCCAGCATGGTTCGGGGACTAGGGACCCAGTACTTC; CDR3 protein: CASMVRGLGTQYF
clone size: .; J gene: TRBJ2-1; D gene: TRBD2; V gene: TRBV6-6; CDR3 DNA: TGTGCCAGCAGTACTAGCGGGGGCTACAATGAGCAGTTCTTC; CDR3 protein: CASSTSGGYNEQFF
clone size: .; J gene: TRBJ2-1; D gene: TRBD2; V gene: TRBV27; CDR3 DNA: TGTGCCAGCAGTCTAAGGACTAGCGGGAGTACTTACAATGAGCAGTTCTTC; CDR3 protein: CASSLRTSGSTYNEQFF
clone size: .; J gene: TRBJ2-5; D gene: .; V gene: TRBV2; CDR3 DNA: TGTGCCAGCAGTGAAGCAGGGGGGACCCAGTACTTC; CDR3 protein: CASSEAGGTQYF
clone size: once; J gene: TRBJ2-1; D gene: TRBD2; V gene: TRBV5-1; CDR3 DNA: TGCGCCAGCAGGCCGGGGACTAGCGGGAACAATGAGCAGTTCTTC; CDR3 protein: CASRPGTSGNNEQFF
clone size: .; J gene: TRBJ2-2; D gene: .; V gene: TRBV27; CDR3 DNA: TGTGCCAGCAGCCCTCGGATAGGGGTGGGCACCGGGGAGCTGTTTTTT; CDR3 protein: CASSPRIGVGTGELFF
clone size: .; J gene: TRBJ2-7; D gene: .; V gene: TRBV15; CDR3 DNA: TGTGCCACCAGCAGGCAGGGGTCCGACGAGCAGTACTTC; CDR3 protein: CATSRQGSDEQYF
clone size: .; J gene: TRBJ2-3; D gene: TRBD2; V gene: TRBV6-1; CDR3 DNA: TGTGCCAGCAGCACGCAGGGACTAGCTCCGCAGTATTTT; CDR3 protein: CASSTQGLAPQYF
clone size: .; J gene: TRBJ1-5; D gene: TRBD1; V gene: TRBV28; CDR3 DNA: TGTGCCAGCAGTGCCGGACAGGGTCATCAGCCCCAGCATTTT; CDR3 protein: CASSAGQGHQPQHF
clone size: .; J gene: TRBJ2-1; D gene: .; V gene: TRBV14; CDR3 DNA: TGTGCCAGCAGCCAAGAAAGGGACTCCAGGACGCTTTACAATGAGCAGTTCTTC; CDR3 protein: CASSQERDSRTLYNEQFF
clone size: once; J gene: TRBJ2-7; D gene: TRBD1; V gene: TRBV11-3; CDR3 DNA: TGTGCCAGCAGCTTAGGGACAGGCGAGCAGTACTTC; CDR3 protein: CASSLGTGEQYF
clone size: .; J gene: TRBJ2-7; D gene: TRBD1; V gene: TRBV27; CDR3 DNA: TGTGCCAGCAGTTCCCCGGGACAGGCCTACGAGCAGTACTTC; CDR3 protein: CASSSPGQAYEQYF
clone size: .; J gene: TRBJ2-7; D gene: TRBD1; V gene: TRBV19; CDR3 DNA: TGTGCCAGTAGTATAGGGGCACGGACAGGGGACGAGCAGTACTTC; CDR3 protein: CASSIGARTGDEQYF
clone size: .; J gene: TRBJ2-3; D gene: .; V gene: TRBV7-2; CDR3 DNA: TGTGCCAGCACCTACCCCCCAGATACGCAGTATTTT; CDR3 protein: CASTYPPDTQYF
clone size: .; J gene: TRBJ1-1; D gene: .; V gene: TRBV30; CDR3 DNA: TGTGCCTGGAGCAAAAATACAGGCTGGAACACTGAAGCTTTCTTT; CDR3 protein: CAWSKNTGWNTEAFF
clone size: once; J gene: TRBJ1-1; D gene: .; V gene: TRBV6-1; CDR3 DNA: TGTGCCAGCAGTGAAGCGCTGGGCATGAACACTGAAGCTTTCTTT; CDR3 protein: CASSEALGMNTEAFF